The present T cell receptor beta chain was sequenced within a study of blood T cells in healthy people across ages. Whole-study findings and limits: Unknown donor CMV status possibly confounded expanded clonotype changes.

A sample-barcoded 5' primer and a J-beta primer mix were used in a second PCR of about 6 to 11 cycles. TCRdb reprocessed the 5' RACE reads with MiXCR, giving one entry per CDR3 protein. Found here are under 750,000 distinct CDR3 sequences, roughly 43% of them singletons; the top ten hold 20% to 25%. With respect to this clonotype: Antigen specificity is unknown.

The CDR3 spans 15 residues. The V gene end was trimmed by 2 bases and the J gene end by 2 bases; junction bases not matched to a gene: 4. Per germline, CDR1 DFQATT and CDR2 SNEGSKA (reference sequence). The sequenced sample consisted of blood. The TCR originated in a man aged 80 or over in good health. The genes are TRBV20-1 and TRBJ2-3; 10 bases map to TRBD2. The CDR3 DNA is TGCAGTGCTAGACCGACTAGCGGGTACACAGATACGCAGTATTTT. It specifies CSARPTSGYTDTQYF.